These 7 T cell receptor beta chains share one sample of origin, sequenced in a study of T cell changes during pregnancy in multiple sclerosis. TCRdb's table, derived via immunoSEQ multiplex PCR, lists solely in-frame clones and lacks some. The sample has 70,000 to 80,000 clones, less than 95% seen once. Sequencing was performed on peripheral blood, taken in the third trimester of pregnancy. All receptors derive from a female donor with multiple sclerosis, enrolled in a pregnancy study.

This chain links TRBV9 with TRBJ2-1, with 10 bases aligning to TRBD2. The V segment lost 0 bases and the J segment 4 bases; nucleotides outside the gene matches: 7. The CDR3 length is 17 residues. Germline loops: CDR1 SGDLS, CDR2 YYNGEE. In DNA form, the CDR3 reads TGTGCCAGCAGCGTAGGTCTAGCGGGGGCCCCTTACAATGAGCAGTTCTTC. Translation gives CASSVGLAGAPYNEQFF.

CDR3 sequence reads: CASSPLTGDGEAFF. The CDR3 nucleotides are TGTGCCAGCTCACCACTAACAGGGGACGGTGAAGCTTTCTTT. The chain recombines TRBV18 with TRBJ1-1; 7 nucleotides agree with TRBD1. CDR3 length: 14 amino acids. Germline V gene sequence: CDR1 KGHSH, CDR2 LQKENI. V lost 1 base, J lost 7 bases, and 6 bases stayed unmatched.

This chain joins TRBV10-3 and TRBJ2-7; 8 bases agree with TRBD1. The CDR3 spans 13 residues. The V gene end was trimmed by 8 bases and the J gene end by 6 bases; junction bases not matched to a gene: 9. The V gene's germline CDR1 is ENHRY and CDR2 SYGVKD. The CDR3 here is CAIQDRESAEQYF. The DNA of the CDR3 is TGTGCCATCCAGGACAGGGAAAGTGCCGAGCAGTACTTC.

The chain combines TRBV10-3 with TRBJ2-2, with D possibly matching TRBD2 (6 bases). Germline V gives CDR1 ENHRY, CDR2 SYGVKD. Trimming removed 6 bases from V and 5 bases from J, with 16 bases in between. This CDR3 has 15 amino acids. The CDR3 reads CAIRNRKEGTGELFF. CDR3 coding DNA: TGTGCCATCAGGAACCGAAAGGAGGGGACCGGGGAGCTGTTTTTT.

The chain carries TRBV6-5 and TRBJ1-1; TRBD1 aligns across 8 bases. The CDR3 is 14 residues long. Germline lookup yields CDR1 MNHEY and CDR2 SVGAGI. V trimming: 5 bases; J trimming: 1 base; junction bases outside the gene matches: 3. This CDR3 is CASSPGGWNTEAFF. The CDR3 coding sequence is TGTGCCAGCAGTCCAGGGGGCTGGAACACTGAAGCTTTCTTT.

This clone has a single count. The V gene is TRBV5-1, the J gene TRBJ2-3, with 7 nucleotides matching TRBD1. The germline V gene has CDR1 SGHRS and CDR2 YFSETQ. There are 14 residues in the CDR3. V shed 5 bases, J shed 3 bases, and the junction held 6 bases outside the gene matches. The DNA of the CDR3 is TGCGCCAGCAGGGTGACAGGGTCGACAGATACGCAGTATTTT. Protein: CASRVTGSTDTQYF.

The CDR3: CASSSWTGPGNYGYTF. The DNA for the CDR3 is TGTGCCAGCAGCTCGTGGACTGGACCGGGGAACTATGGCTACACCTTC. The chain couples TRBV5-4 to TRBJ1-2, with no clear D. CDR1 SGHNT and CDR2 YYREEE come from the germline V gene (reference sequence). V was cut by 3 bases and J by 2 bases, with 17 bases left in between. The CDR3 totals 16 residues.